This T cell receptor (beta chain) was identified during a study of T-cell reconstitution after alpha-beta-depleted transplantation in children. The germline gives CDR1 SGDLS, CDR2 YYNGEE. The CDR3 length is 15 residues. Trimming took off 0 bases at V and 4 bases at J, with 14 bases between the two ends. A library of TCRbeta sequences, prepared with unique molecular identifiers, was generated. TCRdb used MiXCR to reprocess the PCR reads, holding one entry per CDR3 protein. The table includes about 510,000 distinct CDR3 sequences, 11% detected once. The source is a female patient aged 2-9 years who had a stem cell transplant for aplastic anemia, so the T cells may come from the graft donor. This sequence joins TRBV9 and TRBJ2-7; possibly TRBD1 or TRBD2 for D (5 bases each). Specimen: PBMCs, mostly from graft donor cells, collected 180 days after TCRalphabeta/CD19-depleted stem cell transplant. CDR3 nucleotides: TGTGCCAGCAGCGTAGCCGGGACCACAAGGTACGAGCAGTACTTC. Translated, it gives CASSVAGTTRYEQYF. The variable domain in full, with the rest retrieved from reference TRBV9 and TRBJ2-7, is DSGVTQTPKHLITATGQRVTLRCSPRSGDLSVYWYQQSLDQGLQFLIQYYNGEERAKGNILERFSAQQFPDLHSELNLSSLELGDSALYFCASSVAGTTRYEQYFGPGTRLTVT.